The clone carrying this T cell receptor (beta chain) was picked up many times. Its matching antigen is unknown. This specimen comes from a study of T cells in Graves' hyperthyroidism and ophthalmopathy. The study's findings and limits: Blood also showed most of the thyroid clonotypes that were expanded above 0.001.

Amplification of TCR beta CDR3 regions was performed using RNA transcripts as template. First-round RT-PCR targeting the TCR CDR3 was performed with the HTBI primer set. In TCRdb, the multiplex PCR reads were re-called with MiXCR into one record per CDR3 protein. The repertoire has over 500,000 distinct CDR3 sequences, over 35% of them found once; the top ten carry 44%. Clinical symptoms, serum thyroxine, TRAb, thyroid ultrasound and orbital computed tomography established diagnosis. This clonotype was sampled from an adult woman with Graves' disease, either hyperthyroidism or ophthalmopathy (not recorded which). Sequenced sample: peripheral blood or thyroid tissue (not recorded which).

The CDR3 nucleotides read TGCGCCAGCAGCAGGACAGGGGACGGCTATGGCTACACCTTC. Translating it yields CASSRTGDGYGYTF. The chain recombines TRBV5-1 with TRBJ1-2, with 9 bases fitting TRBD1. Germline values: CDR1 SGHRS, CDR2 YFSETQ. V gave up 4 bases and J gave up 4 bases; unmatched junction bases: 5. The CDR3 has 14 amino acids. Supplemented by reference TRBV5-1 and TRBJ1-2, the full variable domain reads KAGVTQTPRYLIKTRGQQVTLSCSPISGHRSVSWYQQTPGQGLQFLFEYFSETQRNKGNFPGRFSGRQFSNSRSEMNVSTLELGDSALYLCASSRTGDGYGYTFGSGTRLTVV.